Shown below are 6 T cell receptor beta chains from a single sample sequenced in a study of preoperative IRX-2 immunotherapy in early breast cancer. TCRdb's copy holds only in-frame clones and misses some; the assay was immunoSEQ multiplex PCR. This sample has around 62,000 clones, with roughly 94% found just once. Treatment reported: preoperative locoregional IRX-2 cytokine immunotherapy. Sampling was conducted from a patient treated with IRX-2 immunotherapy. These receptors came from a human donor with breast cancer.

This rearrangement joins TRBV7-2 to TRBJ1-6; D is uncertain. Per germline, CDR1 SGHTA and CDR2 FQGNSA. The CDR3 spans 15 residues. V lost 0 bases and J 9 bases, leaving 12 bases between the germline ends. This CDR3 reads CASSLATAGVSPLHF. The CDR3 DNA reads TGTGCCAGCAGCTTAGCCACAGCCGGAGTTTCACCCCTCCACTTT. Filled out from reference TRBV7-2 and TRBJ1-6, the complete variable domain reads GAGVSQSPSNKVTEKGKDVELRCDPISGHTALYWYRQSLGQGLEFLIYFQGNSAPDKSGLPSDRFSAERTGGSVSTLTIQRTQQEDSAVYLCASSLATAGVSPLHFGNGTRLTVT.

This sequence joins TRBV5-1 and TRBJ2-3, with D perhaps matching TRBD1 (6 bases). Trimming removed 0 bases at V and 4 bases at J, with 9 bases between. The length of the CDR3 is 14 residues. The germline V gene encodes CDR1 SGHRS and CDR2 YFSETQ. This chain's CDR3 is CASSLGGGADTQYF. The CDR3 region has the DNA TGCGCCAGCAGCTTGGGTGGGGGCGCAGATACGCAGTATTTT.

The chain carries TRBV7-3 and TRBJ2-2; 11 bases are shared with TRBD2. The CDR3 has 16 residues. CDR1 is SGHTA, CDR2 FQGTGA, per germline. Trimming cost V 2 bases and J 5 bases; bases outside gene matches: 4. Here the CDR3 DNA reads TGTGCCAGCAGCTTAGGTCTAGCGGGAGGTACCGGGGAGCTGTTTTTT. Encoded protein: CASSLGLAGGTGELFF.

This clone appeared a single time. The gene calls are TRBV29-1 and TRBJ2-7; 11 nucleotides agree with TRBD1. The ends lost 7 bases at V and 3 bases at J; junction bases unmatched: 2. Per the germline V gene, CDR1 is SQVTM and CDR2 is ANQGSEA. The CDR3 has 12 amino acids. For the CDR3, the DNA is TGCAGCGGGGGGACAGGGGGCTACGAGCAGTACTTC. This codes for CSGGTGGYEQYF.

The rearrangement joins TRBV21-1 to TRBJ2-7; TRBD2, the table's D call, lacks a check against the DNA. TRBV21-1 is a pseudogene. This CDR3 is built from 15 residues. The CDR3 DNA reads as TGTGCCAGCAGCAAAGGTGGGGGGTCCCGGAACGAGCAGTACTTC. Encoded protein: CASSKGGGSRNEQYF.

The chain employs TRBV9 and TRBJ1-1; D unclear. From germline, CDR1 is SGDLS and CDR2 YYNGEE. This CDR3 spans 14 amino acids. V lost 0 bases and J lost 3, with 9 bases in between. DNA of the CDR3: TGTGCCAGCAGCGTAGTTGCGGGTCACACTGAAGCTTTCTTT. Translated: CASSVVAGHTEAFF.